The 32 T cell receptor beta chains reported below all come from one sample, sequenced in a study of T-cell memory formation after mild COVID-19. TCRdb processed the 5' RACE reads anew with MiXCR; each CDR3 protein has one entry. The sample includes fewer than 700,000 distinct CDR3 sequences, about a fifth of them seen just once. Material: PBMCs or a T cell subset sorted from them (not recorded which). These receptors were collected from an adult woman who had mild COVID-19 (a few samples of this study predate the infection). Cell type and time point are not known.

This clonotype occurred many times. The chain couples TRBV14 to TRBJ1-1, with D possibly TRBD1 on 5 matching bases. V lost 1 base, J lost 5 bases, and 14 bases lay in between. Germline V CDR1 and CDR2: SGHDN, FVKESK. The CDR3 runs 15 residues. The CDR3 here is CASSQVSGRGTEAFF. For the CDR3, the DNA is TGTGCCAGCAGCCAAGTATCTGGACGGGGGACTGAAGCTTTCTTT.

The rearrangement uses TRBV7-6 and TRBJ2-1; a weak D match, TRBD2 (5 bases). The CDR3 covers 13 residues. The germline gives CDR1 SGHVS, CDR2 FNYEAQ. Trimming pared 5 bases from V and 9 bases from J, leaving 14 bases between. The CDR3 coding sequence is TGTGCCAGCAGCGTGGACTCCCTCGGTGAGCAGTTCTTC. Its translation: CASSVDSLGEQFF.

In this sample, this clonotype turned up a few times. V usage is TRBV12-3 or TRBV12-4 and J usage is TRBJ1-5; no reliable D call. V was shortened by 1 base and J by 0 bases, with 10 bases between the two germline ends. This CDR3 spans 16 amino acids. The CDR3 spells CASSLVGRYSNQPQHF. DNA for the CDR3: TGTGCCAGCAGTTTAGTCGGACGTTATAGCAATCAGCCCCAGCATTTT.

This clonotype turned up a few times. This chain joins TRBV7-9 and TRBJ2-1, with 13 positions matching TRBD2. V lost 0 bases, J lost 13 bases, and 6 bases stayed unmatched. The CDR3 sequence is 15 residues long. Germline V gene data show CDR1 as SEHNR and CDR2 as FQNEAQ (reference sequence). This CDR3 is CASSLAGTSGTLQFF. The CDR3, as DNA: TGTGCCAGCAGCTTAGCAGGGACTAGCGGGACCCTCCAGTTCTTC.

CDR3 region: CASTPLRSGTNYGYTF. The CDR3 DNA reads TGTGCCAGCACCCCCCTCCGTTCGGGAACTAACTATGGCTACACCTTC. The V call is TRBV6-5, the J call TRBJ1-2, with D hard to call. CDR3 length: 16 residues. V lost 7 bases, J lost 0 bases, and 18 bases lay in between. Looked up from germline, CDR1 is MNHEY and CDR2 is SVGAGI.

The sample holds a few counts of this clonotype. The chain carries TRBV2 and TRBJ2-1; D not resolved. V lost 6 bases to trimming and J lost 4 bases, with 10 bases between them. The CDR3 has 13 residues. Germline CDR1 and CDR2: SNHLY and FYNNEI. This CDR3 reads CASRGFKYNEQFF. In DNA, the CDR3 is TGTGCCAGCAGAGGGTTCAAATACAATGAGCAGTTCTTC. The variable domain in full, with the rest retrieved from reference TRBV2 and TRBJ2-1, is EPEVTQTPSHQVTQMGQEVILRCVPISNHLYFYWYRQILGQKVEFLVSFYNNEISEKSEIFDDQFSVERPDGSNFTLKIRSTKLEDSAMYFCASRGFKYNEQFFGPGTRLTVL.

The chain has TRBV7-6 and TRBJ1-1; TRBD1 matches at 7 bases. The CDR3 totals 15 residues. Germline V gene data show CDR1 as SGHVS and CDR2 as FNYEAQ. Trimming took 4 bases from V and 0 from J; bases not matched to a gene: 5. The CDR3 reads CASSSGDRVNTEAFF. DNA for the CDR3: TGTGCCAGCAGCTCCGGAGACAGGGTGAACACTGAAGCTTTCTTT.

This clonotype was counted only a few times. The V and J genes are TRBV18 and TRBJ1-6; D gene uncertain. V lost 0 bases to trimming and J lost 9 bases, with 9 bases between them. The CDR3 extends over 14 amino acids. The germline gives CDR1 KGHSH, CDR2 LQKENI. CDR3 DNA sequence: TGTGCCAGCTCACCACCGCGTGGAAGTTCACCCCTCCACTTT. Protein product: CASSPPRGSSPLHF.

The J gene is TRBJ2-7, the V gene TRBV20-1, with 7 nucleotides matching TRBD1. This CDR3 has 12 amino acids. The germline V gene encodes CDR1 DFQATT and CDR2 SNEGSKA (reference sequence). J lost 5 bases, V lost 0 bases, and 1 base had no gene match. The CDR3 coding sequence is TGCAGTGCTAGAGAGACAGGGAACGAGCAGTACTTC. It translates to CSARETGNEQYF.

This clonotype occurred many times. The chain joins TRBV5-1 to TRBJ2-7; D may be TRBD1 (6 bases). The V end lost 3 bases, the J end lost 6 bases, and 16 bases lay between the germline ends. Germline V gene sequence: CDR1 SGHRS, CDR2 YFSETQ. The CDR3 runs 14 residues. CDR3 loop: CASSSGETGSEQYF. For the CDR3, the DNA is TGCGCCAGCAGCTCGGGCGAAACAGGGAGCGAGCAGTACTTC.

This clonotype was counted only a few times. The CDR3 loop reads CASSFTGLTLSYEQYF. The CDR3 nucleotides are TGTGCCAGCAGCTTTACGGGATTAACACTCTCCTACGAGCAGTACTTC. The gene calls are TRBV5-4 and TRBJ2-7; tentatively, D is TRBD2 (5 bases). The CDR3 sequence is 16 residues long. V was trimmed by 2 bases and J by 0 bases, leaving 15 bases between them. Germline CDR1 SGHNT, CDR2 YYREEE (reference sequence).

The chain carries TRBV3-1 and TRBJ2-7; no reliable D call. V dropped 1 base and J dropped 5 bases, with 9 bases sitting between them. The CDR3 spans 13 residues. CDR1 LGHDT and CDR2 YNNKEL come from the germline V gene (reference sequence). The CDR3 nucleotides are TGTGCCAGCAGCCAAGCTAGATCTGACGAGCAGTACTTC. This codes for CASSQARSDEQYF.

This clonotype was detected only a few times. The chain is built from TRBV6-5 and TRBJ2-6, with D possibly matching TRBD2 (5 bases). The CDR3 sequence is 17 residues long. Trimming removed 6 bases from V and 4 bases from J, with 19 bases in between. CDR1 MNHEY and CDR2 SVGAGI come from the germline V gene. The CDR3 here is CASSLQKGTGGANVLTF. The CDR3 bases are TGTGCCAGCAGCTTACAGAAGGGCACGGGGGGGGCCAACGTCCTGACTTTC.

This clonotype was picked up a small number of times. The chain employs TRBV9 and TRBJ2-6; D perhaps matches TRBD1 (5 bases). The CDR3 spans 15 residues. Germline V gene sequence: CDR1 SGDLS, CDR2 YYNGEE. V was pared by 0 bases and J by 5 bases, with 9 bases between. CDR3 protein: CASSVGTPRANVLTF. The CDR3 nucleotides are TGTGCCAGCAGCGTAGGGACACCTCGGGCCAACGTCCTGACTTTC.

The rearrangement joins TRBV15 to TRBJ1-2, with D uncertain. This CDR3 region has 15 residues. CDR1 is LNHNV and CDR2 is YYDKDF in the germline V gene (reference sequence). V dropped 2 bases and J dropped 4 bases, with 14 bases sitting between them. The DNA of the CDR3 is TGTGCCACCAGCAGACCGGGAGGCAAGGCCTATGGCTACACCTTC. It encodes CATSRPGGKAYGYTF.

In its sample, this clonotype was seen a few times. This chain links TRBV14 with TRBJ2-5, with no clear D. CDR3 length: 15 residues. V was trimmed by 2 bases and J by 5 bases, leaving 15 bases between them. In germline, CDR1 is SGHDN, CDR2 FVKESK. CDR3 sequence (DNA): TGTGCCAGCAGCCAAAAGCAACAGCTACGGGAGACCCAGTACTTC. Amino acid sequence: CASSQKQQLRETQYF.

As for this clonotype: This could be a read error, since a much larger clone is one nucleotide away. The J gene is TRBJ1-2, the V gene TRBV5-5; possibly TRBD1 for D (6 bases). CDR3 size: 14 residues. Germline CDR1 SGHKS, CDR2 YYEKEE (reference sequence). V shed 2 bases and J shed 0 bases, with 8 bases lying between them. The CDR3 nucleotides read TGTGCCAGCAGCTTTGCAGGGGCTAACTATGGCTACACCTTC. Translated: CASSFAGANYGYTF.

This chain connects TRBV9 to TRBJ2-5; TRBD1 matches 7 bases. V lost 3 bases to trimming and J lost 3 bases; unmatched junction nucleotides: 8. This CDR3 region has 15 residues. Germline V lookup: CDR1 SGDLS, CDR2 YYNGEE. CDR3 nucleotides: TGTGCCAGCAGCGCGGGACAGCATCTGGAAGAGACCCAGTACTTC. Translating it yields CASSAGQHLEETQYF.

A few counts support this clonotype. The chain recombines TRBV20-1 with TRBJ2-5; 8 nucleotides match TRBD2. The CDR3 loop spans 18 amino acids. CDR1 and CDR2 from the germline V gene are DFQATT and SNEGSKA (reference sequence). V lost 0 bases to trimming and J lost 2 bases; unmatched junction nucleotides: 14. The chain's CDR3 is CSARDTSSGSVGQETQYF. As DNA, the CDR3 is TGCAGTGCTAGAGATACATCGAGCGGGAGCGTGGGACAAGAGACCCAGTACTTC.

There are a few counts of this clonotype. The rearrangement joins TRBV7-7 to TRBJ2-1, with D unclear. CDR3 length: 13 amino acids. Germline values: CDR1 SSHAT, CDR2 FNYEAQ (reference sequence). Trimming left V 0 bases short and J 7 bases short, with 7 bases between. CDR3 amino acids: CASSLAGSNEQFF. The CDR3 nucleotides are TGTGCCAGCAGCTTAGCCGGTAGTAATGAGCAGTTCTTC.

Details on this clonotype: At one boundary the junction diverges from the germline segment, which might be a read error. The chain links TRBV7-7 to TRBJ2-5, with 14 bases matching TRBD2. The germline CDR1 and CDR2 sequences are SSHAT and FNYEAQ (reference sequence). The CDR3 is 16 amino acids. Written as DNA, the CDR3 is TGTGCTAGCAGCTCGGGGACTAGCGGGAGCCAAGAGACCCAGTACTTC. Encoded protein: CASSSGTSGSQETQYF. Full variable domain (missing parts from reference TRBV7-7 and TRBJ2-5): GAGVSQSPRYKVTKRGQDVTLRCDPISSHATLYWYQQALGQGPEFLTYFNYEAQPDKSGLPSDRFSAERPEGSISTLTIQRTEQRDSAMYRCASSSGTSGSQETQYFGPGTRLLVL.

V is TRBV11-2 and J is TRBJ1-1, with D possibly matching TRBD1 (5 bases). The CDR3 totals 14 residues. CDR1 and CDR2 (germline): SGHAT, FQNNGV. V was shortened by 1 base and J by 6 bases, with 12 bases between the two germline ends. CDR3 sequence reads: CASSLVVGAAEAFF. CDR3 coding DNA: TGTGCCAGCAGCTTAGTGGTAGGGGCTGCTGAAGCTTTCTTT.

The chain is built from TRBV7-2 and TRBJ2-1; 9 bases align to TRBD2. V was clipped by 5 bases and J by 3 bases; unmatched bases: 5. The CDR3 extends over 15 amino acids. Germline V CDR1 and CDR2: SGHTA, FQGNSA. The CDR3 here is CASSRSGGDYNEQFF. The CDR3, as DNA: TGTGCCAGCAGCCGTAGCGGGGGAGACTACAATGAGCAGTTCTTC.

This clonotype showed up just once. V gene TRBV19 combines with J gene TRBJ1-6; TRBD1 might be the D (5 bases). Germline loops: CDR1 LNHDA, CDR2 SQIVND (reference sequence). There are 16 residues in the CDR3. Deletions cut 4 bases from V and 7 bases from J, with 17 bases between. CDR3 sequence (DNA): TGTGCCAGTAGTAATCTGGAGGGTCGGGGGAATTCACCCCTCCACTTT. It translates to CASSNLEGRGNSPLHF.

The chain combines TRBV15 with TRBJ2-1; TRBD2 aligns across 12 bases. The V gene's germline CDR1 is LNHNV and CDR2 YYDKDF (reference sequence). The CDR3 loop spans 14 amino acids. Germline trimming cut 7 bases from V and 6 bases from J; bases unmatched to any gene: 4. The CDR3 loop reads CATKLAGGSNEQFF. The CDR3, as DNA: TGTGCCACCAAACTAGCGGGAGGTAGCAATGAGCAGTTCTTC.

The J gene is TRBJ1-2, the V gene TRBV5-1, with TRBD1 identical over 9 bases. V lost 2 bases to trimming and J lost 0 bases; unmatched junction nucleotides: 8. Germline V gene data show CDR1 as SGHRS and CDR2 as YFSETQ. The CDR3 is made up of 17 amino acids. CDR3 nucleotides: TGCGCCAGCAGCTTACAGGGGGCACGAGGAGCTAACTATGGCTACACCTTC. Protein sequence: CASSLQGARGANYGYTF.

The rearrangement joins TRBV5-1 to TRBJ2-7, with TRBD1 matching over 10 bases. The CDR3 is 16 amino acids. Germline V gene lookup returns CDR1 SGHRS and CDR2 YFSETQ. The ends lost 0 bases at V and 4 bases at J; junction bases unmatched: 7. The CDR3 sequence is CASSLGQGATGYEQYF. For the CDR3, the DNA is TGCGCCAGCAGCTTGGGACAGGGGGCGACAGGGTACGAGCAGTACTTC.

This clonotype has more than one count but fewer than ten. The chain employs TRBV12-3 or TRBV12-4 and TRBJ1-1; TRBD1 might be the D (6 bases). V shed 6 bases and J shed 11 bases, with 16 bases lying between them. The CDR3 contains 12 residues. The CDR3 loop reads CASSRDNGSAFF. CDR3 DNA sequence: TGTGCCAGCAGCCGGGACAACGGGTCGGCTTTCTTT.

The V gene is TRBV7-9, the J gene TRBJ1-2; D might be TRBD1 (5 bases). The CDR3 has 14 residues. CDR1 and CDR2 from the germline V gene are SEHNR and FQNEAQ (reference sequence). Trimming pared 7 bases from V and 6 bases from J, leaving 18 bases between. The CDR3 spells CASKQTGGANGYTF. The DNA of the CDR3 is TGTGCCAGCAAACAAACCGGGGGTGCGAATGGCTACACCTTC.

The chain's CDR3 is CASSESEEASEQFF. The CDR3 coding sequence is TGTGCCAGCAGTGAATCTGAAGAGGCGAGCGAGCAGTTCTTC. The gene calls are TRBV6-1 and TRBJ2-1; D is unclear. Germline assignment: CDR1 MNHNS and CDR2 SASEGT. The CDR3 length is 14 residues. Between the trimmed V and J ends, which lost 2 bases and 10 bases, there was a span of 15 bases.

V usage is TRBV29-1 and J usage is TRBJ1-2; D unresolved. The germline V gene has CDR1 SQVTM and CDR2 ANQGSEA. V lost 3 bases to trimming and J lost 2 bases, with 10 bases between them. CDR3 length: 13 amino acids. The chain's CDR3 is CSVDGQPNYGYTF. The CDR3 DNA is TGCAGCGTTGATGGGCAGCCAAACTATGGCTACACCTTC.

This clonotype was seen only a few times. The chain employs TRBV20-1 and TRBJ2-3; no clear D gene. The CDR3 has 12 residues. V lost 0 bases to trimming and J lost 2 bases, with 3 bases between them. Germline values: CDR1 DFQATT, CDR2 SNEGSKA (reference sequence). DNA of the CDR3: TGCAGTGCTAGAGATACCACAGATACGCAGTATTTT. It codes for CSARDTTDTQYF.